The 29 T cell receptor beta chains below come from one sample, sequenced in a study of blood T cell repertoires in COVID-19 (dated by TCRdb to about 2020). Library preparation employed the immunoSEQ multiplex PCR assay. The table was pulled from immuneACCESS by TCRdb, which kept in-frame rearrangements only. Such tables lose some clones; where checked, under half of the loss comes from unresolved V genes, and the rest has no known cause. This sample holds under 350,000 clones; around 86% were observed only once. In total, the top ten clones hold approximately 4.6% of the sample. The sample taken for sequencing was PBMCs or T cells enriched from blood (not recorded which). These receptors came from a woman in her thirties or forties with acute COVID-19.

The genes are TRBV2 and TRBJ1-5, with D possibly matching TRBD1 (6 bases). V was clipped by 7 bases and J by 4 bases, with 17 bases between them. CDR1 SNHLY and CDR2 FYNNEI come from the germline V gene. The CDR3 has 15 amino acids. CDR3 in DNA: TGTGCCAGCATTAGGGGGACCGAATTGAATCAGCCCCAGCATTTT. This gives the protein CASIRGTELNQPQHF. Supplemented by reference TRBV2 and TRBJ1-5, the full variable domain reads EPEVTQTPSHQVTQMGQEVILRCVPISNHLYFYWYRQILGQKVEFLVSFYNNEISEKSEIFDDQFSVERPDGSNFTLKIRSTKLEDSAMYFCASIRGTELNQPQHFGDGTRLSIL.

The rearrangement uses TRBV27 and TRBJ1-2; D might be TRBD1 (5 bases). Trimming cost V 3 bases and J 3 bases, with 14 bases left between them. Germline values: CDR1 MNHEY, CDR2 SMNVEV (reference sequence). CDR3 size: 15 residues. CDR3 amino acids: CASSLGSAGHYGYTF. Written as DNA, the CDR3 is TGTGCCAGCAGTTTGGGTTCGGCAGGGCACTATGGCTACACCTTC.

Here the CDR3 reads CASSGIRGEAEAFF. CDR3 nucleotides: TGTGCCAGCAGCGGGATCAGGGGTGAGGCTGAAGCTTTCTTT. The genes are TRBV9 and TRBJ1-1; perhaps TRBD1 as D (6 bases). The CDR3 runs to 14 residues. Germline values: CDR1 SGDLS, CDR2 YYNGEE. Trimming took 3 bases from V and 6 from J, leaving 15 bases between them.

The chain is built from TRBV14 and TRBJ1-6; 8 bases match TRBD1. The CDR3 has 16 residues. The germline CDR1 and CDR2 sequences are SGHDN and FVKESK. V dropped 5 bases and J dropped 7; count of bases not matched to a gene: 10. CDR3 nucleotide sequence: TGTGCCAGCAGCAACAAAGGGACAGGAGGCAATTCACCCCTCCACTTT. Amino acids: CASSNKGTGGNSPLHF.

The V and J genes are TRBV7-6 and TRBJ2-2; TRBD1 matches 8 bases. V lost 0 bases, J lost 4 bases, and 4 bases stayed unmatched. The CDR3 runs to 16 residues. The germline V gene encodes CDR1 SGHVS and CDR2 FNYEAQ. The CDR3: CASSLARTGITGELFF. In DNA, the CDR3 is TGTGCCAGCAGCTTAGCCAGGACAGGGATCACCGGGGAGCTGTTTTTT.

The chain employs TRBV27 and TRBJ1-5; 7 bases agree with TRBD1. CDR1 and CDR2 (germline): MNHEY, SMNVEV (reference sequence). V gave up 0 bases and J gave up 9 bases; unmatched junction bases: 14. The CDR3 covers 17 residues. CDR3 loop: CASSLSSSGGRSAPQHF. DNA of the CDR3: TGTGCCAGCAGTTTATCGAGTTCAGGGGGGAGAAGTGCGCCCCAGCATTTT.

The genes are TRBV27 and TRBJ2-7, with 8 bases identical to TRBD2. Germline V lookup: CDR1 MNHEY, CDR2 SMNVEV (reference sequence). The CDR3 totals 14 residues. Trimming cost V 3 bases and J 1 base; bases outside gene matches: 2. The CDR3 region is CASSLERESYEQYF. For the CDR3, the DNA is TGTGCCAGCAGTTTGGAGCGGGAGTCCTACGAGCAGTACTTC.

As for this clone: Other nucleotide sequences in the sample specify the same CDR3. The J gene is TRBJ2-7, the V gene TRBV7-2; D might be TRBD1 (6 bases). The CDR3 has 14 residues. Germline CDR1 SGHTA, CDR2 FQGNSA. Trimming took off 1 base at V and 3 bases at J, with 10 bases between the two ends. CDR3 protein: CASSLVGASYEQYF. The CDR3 DNA sequence: TGTGCCAGCAGCTTAGTGGGGGCAAGCTACGAGCAGTACTTC.

The chain is built from TRBV11-2 and TRBJ2-4; D remains unclear. The CDR3 extends over 16 amino acids. The germline CDR1 and CDR2 sequences are SGHAT and FQNNGV. V was clipped by 3 bases and J by 0 bases, with 12 bases between them. This chain's CDR3 is CASSLGSLLAKNIQYF. The CDR3 coding sequence is TGTGCCAGCAGCTTGGGCAGCCTCCTAGCCAAAAACATTCAGTACTTC. The full variable domain, with the rest looked up from reference TRBV11-2 and TRBJ2-4, is EAGVAQSPRYKIIEKRQSVAFWCNPISGHATLYWYQQILGQGPKLLIQFQNNGVVDDSQLPKDRFSAERLKGVDSTLKIQPAKLEDSAVYLCASSLGSLLAKNIQYFGAGTRLSVL.

The V call is TRBV28, the J call TRBJ1-2, with a weak D call TRBD1 (5 bases). Deletions cut 10 bases from V and 7 bases from J, with 13 bases between. Germline CDR1 is MDHEN and CDR2 is SYDVKM. The CDR3 spans 11 residues. The CDR3 DNA follows: TGTGCCACAGGAGGGGTTAGTGGCTACACCTTC. This sequence encodes CATGGVSGYTF.

The CDR3 region is CASSLASGLTNEKLFF. CDR3 sequence (DNA): TGTGCCAGCAGCTTAGCGTCAGGGTTAACTAATGAAAAACTGTTTTTT. The chain has TRBV7-2 and TRBJ1-4, with TRBD1 as a possible D gene (5 bases). The V gene lost 0 bases and the J gene lost 1 base, with 9 bases spanning the gap. There are 16 residues in the CDR3. Per germline, CDR1 SGHTA and CDR2 FQGNSA.

This clone has more than one count but fewer than ten. The CDR3 DNA follows: TGCGCCTCTACCCAGGGGGCGCCCACCGGGGAGCTGTTTTTT. Its protein product is CASTQGAPTGELFF. The V gene is TRBV10-2, the J gene TRBJ2-2, with TRBD1 matching 8 bases. The CDR3 runs 14 residues. Germline V gene sequence: CDR1 WSHSY, CDR2 SAAADI. V gave up 11 bases and J gave up 4 bases; unmatched junction bases: 9.

The J gene is TRBJ2-7, the V gene TRBV19, with 11 bases matching TRBD2. J gave up 2 bases and V 4 bases, and 1 base lay outside the gene matches. The length of the CDR3 is 14 residues. In germline, CDR1 is LNHDA, CDR2 SQIVND (reference sequence). CDR3 sequence reads: CASSTSGGPYEQYF. The CDR3 DNA is TGTGCCAGTAGTACTAGCGGGGGGCCCTACGAGCAGTACTTC.

This rearrangement joins TRBV5-1 to TRBJ2-7, with 11 bases fitting TRBD1. The CDR3 loop spans 13 amino acids. V lost 4 bases to trimming and J lost 5 bases; unmatched junction nucleotides: 2. CDR1 and CDR2 from the germline V gene are SGHRS and YFSETQ. DNA of the CDR3: TGCGCCAGCAGCGTGGACAGGGGGCACGAGCAGTACTTC. Protein product: CASSVDRGHEQYF.

The CDR3 is CASSLDWLAGGTDTQYF. The CDR3 DNA reads as TGTGCCAGCAGCTTAGATTGGCTAGCGGGAGGCACAGATACGCAGTATTTT. This chain uses TRBV7-2 with TRBJ2-3; 10 bases are shared with TRBD2. The CDR3 is 17 residues long. The trim removed 1 base at V and 1 base at J, leaving 5 bases unmatched. Per germline, CDR1 SGHTA and CDR2 FQGNSA. The full variable domain, its missing parts supplied by reference TRBV7-2 and TRBJ2-3, is GAGVSQSPSNKVTEKGKDVELRCDPISGHTALYWYRQSLGQGLEFLIYFQGNSAPDKSGLPSDRFSAERTGGSVSTLTIQRTQQEDSAVYLCASSLDWLAGGTDTQYFGPGTRLTVL.

The chain carries TRBV4-1 and TRBJ1-3; D is unclear. Trimming took off 0 bases at V and 1 base at J, with 13 bases between the two ends. CDR1 is MGHRA, CDR2 YSYEKL, per germline. The CDR3 sequence is 17 residues long. CDR3 coding DNA: TGCGCCAGCAGCCAAGAGAACTTCCGAGTATCTGGAAACACCATATATTTT. It encodes CASSQENFRVSGNTIYF.

CDR3 nucleotides: TGTGCCACCAGTGGGGGGGGGTCTAAAGGCCAGCCCCAGCATTTT. It yields the protein CATSGGGSKGQPQHF. The gene calls are TRBV24-1 and TRBJ1-5; TRBD1 is a possible D gene (5 bases). From germline, CDR1 is KGHDR and CDR2 SFDVKD. Trimming took 5 bases from V and 7 from J, leaving 17 bases between them. The CDR3 consists of 15 residues.

V is TRBV27 and J is TRBJ2-1, with 9 positions matching TRBD2. V was pared by 5 bases and J by 1 base, with 3 bases of the junction left unmatched. The CDR3 loop spans 15 amino acids. The germline CDR1 and CDR2 sequences are MNHEY and SMNVEV (reference sequence). The CDR3 loop reads CASSLAGQSYNEQFF. As DNA, the CDR3 is TGTGCCAGCAGTCTAGCGGGGCAATCCTACAATGAGCAGTTCTTC.

This chain connects TRBV19 to TRBJ2-7; 8 nucleotides match TRBD2. Germline V gene data show CDR1 as LNHDA and CDR2 as SQIVND (reference sequence). The V and J ends lost 6 bases and 1 base, in that order; junction bases with no gene match: 11. The CDR3 is 16 residues long. The CDR3 sequence: CASSIREAGASYEQYF. The CDR3 nucleotides are TGTGCCAGTAGCATTAGGGAAGCGGGAGCATCCTACGAGCAGTACTTC.

A few counts support this clone. The V call is TRBV4-3, the J call TRBJ1-3; maybe TRBD1 (5 bases). The CDR3 is 13 amino acids. Germline CDR1 reads LGHNA; CDR2 reads YSLEER. The germline V and J ends were trimmed by 0 bases and 9 bases, with 9 bases remaining between them. The CDR3 DNA sequence: TGCGCCAGCAGCCAAGATCGCGGGGCCACCATATATTTT. It codes for CASSQDRGATIYF.

This clone was detected only a few times. The chain has TRBV28 and TRBJ2-7, with 10 bases aligning to TRBD2. CDR3 length equals 18 residues. Germline-derived CDR1 and CDR2 are MDHEN and SYDVKM. J gave up 0 bases and V 3 bases, and 11 bases lay outside the gene matches. CDR3 sequence reads: CASSFRVSSGSYSYEQYF. DNA for the CDR3: TGTGCCAGCAGTTTTCGCGTTTCTAGCGGGAGTTACTCCTACGAGCAGTACTTC.

The chain recombines TRBV6-2 or TRBV6-3 with TRBJ1-2; D gene unclear. The CDR3 extends over 16 amino acids. In germline, CDR1 is MNHEY, CDR2 SVGEGT. The V end lost 2 bases, the J end lost 0 bases, and 13 bases lay between the germline ends. CDR3 nucleotide sequence: TGTGCCAGCAGTTACCCACCTTGGACTGCTAACTATGGCTACACCTTC. This encodes CASSYPPWTANYGYTF.

This chain joins TRBV5-6 and TRBJ1-5, with 9 bases lining up with TRBD1. V trimming: 2 bases; J trimming: 7 bases; junction bases outside the gene matches: 4. Germline CDR1 reads SGHDT; CDR2 reads YYEEEE. This CDR3 is 14 amino acids long. As DNA, the CDR3 is TGTGCCAGCAGCTTCGGGACAGGGAGGCAGCCCCAGCATTTT. This translates into CASSFGTGRQPQHF. The full variable domain, in which reference TRBV5-6 and TRBJ1-5 provide the parts outside the CDR3, is DAGVTQSPTHLIKTRGQQVTLRCSPKSGHDTVSWYQQALGQGPQFIFQYYEEEERQRGNFPDRFSGHQFPNYSSELNVNALLLGDSALYLCASSFGTGRQPQHFGDGTRLSIL.

The genes are TRBV4-2 and TRBJ1-2; D unclear. Germline assignment: CDR1 LGHNA and CDR2 YNFKEQ. This CDR3 spans 15 amino acids. V lost 0 bases, J lost 6 bases, and 14 bases lay in between. CDR3 region: CASSQDSLLADGYTF. The CDR3, as DNA: TGTGCCAGCAGCCAAGATTCCCTCCTTGCGGATGGCTACACCTTC.

The gene calls are TRBV5-4 and TRBJ2-3; 7 bases are a match to TRBD1. The CDR3 totals 13 residues. Looked up from germline, CDR1 is SGHNT and CDR2 is YYREEE (reference sequence). V shed 4 bases and J 11 bases; nucleotides not matched to a gene: 10. The CDR3 bases are TGTGCCAGCAGCGTAGACAGGGAGTCAAGGCAGTATTTT. Translated, it gives CASSVDRESRQYF.

The rearrangement uses TRBV27 and TRBJ1-2; 7 nucleotides line up with TRBD1. The CDR3 sequence is 14 residues long. Germline loops: CDR1 MNHEY, CDR2 SMNVEV (reference sequence). J was trimmed by 3 bases and V by 0 bases; bases with no gene match: 1. DNA of the CDR3: TGTGCCAGCAGTTTATCTGACAGGGACTATGGCTACACCTTC. This encodes CASSLSDRDYGYTF.

This chain links TRBV28 with TRBJ1-2; 7 bases are a match to TRBD1. This CDR3 has 14 amino acids. The germline V gene has CDR1 MDHEN and CDR2 SYDVKM. Trimming at V came to 4 bases and at J to 6 bases, leaving 8 bases not matched to a gene. CDR3 region: CASSSPGQSNGYTF. The CDR3, as DNA: TGTGCCAGCAGTTCCCCGGGACAGAGTAATGGCTACACCTTC.

The table lists this clone with a count of one. The chain recombines TRBV12-3 or TRBV12-4 with TRBJ2-7; perhaps TRBD1 as D (5 bases). With 6 bases removed from V and 5 bases from J, the gap between germline ends came to 11 bases. This CDR3 spans 12 amino acids. The CDR3 region is CASSSGYDEQYF. The CDR3 nucleotides are TGTGCCAGCAGCTCAGGGTACGACGAGCAGTACTTC.

The V call is TRBV15, the J call TRBJ1-1, with 8 bases identical to TRBD1. Trimming cost V 3 bases and J 1 base; bases outside gene matches: 4. The CDR3 sequence is 15 residues long. The germline CDR1 and CDR2 sequences are LNHNV and YYDKDF (reference sequence). The CDR3 DNA follows: TGTGCCACCAGCAGGAGGACAGGGCCGAACACTGAAGCTTTCTTT. Translated: CATSRRTGPNTEAFF.